These 18 T cell receptor beta chains share one sample of origin, sequenced in a study of blood T cell repertoires in COVID-19. Repertoires were generated with immunoSEQ multiplex PCR, while TCRdb's copy carries only in-frame clones and drops some. In the table there are 95,000 to 110,000 clones, 84% of which are singletons. Material: peripheral blood. All receptors come from a human donor in a cohort sampled during active COVID-19.

This chain connects TRBV3-1 (or the pseudogene TRBV3-2) to TRBJ1-2, with D maybe TRBD1 (5 bases). Germline CDR1 is LGHDT and CDR2 is YNNKEL (reference sequence). The CDR3 is 15 residues long. Trimming removed 4 bases at V and 2 bases at J, with 14 bases between. The CDR3 sequence: CASSPYSGGNYGYTF. CDR3 sequence (DNA): TGTGCCAGCAGCCCATATTCCGGGGGGAACTATGGCTACACCTTC.

The V call is TRBV5-4, the J call TRBJ2-3, with 16 nucleotides matching TRBD2. The CDR3 is 17 residues long. Germline assignment: CDR1 SGHNT and CDR2 YYREEE (reference sequence). Trimming removed 4 bases from V and 6 bases from J; junction bases left unmatched: 8. The CDR3 spells CASSPGTSGGARDTQYF. The DNA of the CDR3 is TGTGCCAGCAGCCCGGGGACTAGCGGGGGGGCGAGGGATACGCAGTATTTT.

The chain links TRBV5-1 to TRBJ2-2, with D possibly being TRBD2 (6 bases). CDR3 length: 15 amino acids. Germline lookup yields CDR1 SGHRS and CDR2 YFSETQ. The V gene lost 0 bases and the J gene lost 1 base, with 7 bases spanning the gap. This CDR3 reads CASSLGDLNTGELFF. The DNA of the CDR3 is TGCGCCAGCAGCTTGGGGGACTTGAACACCGGGGAGCTGTTTTTT.

The chain is built from TRBV6-5 and TRBJ1-3; 7 nucleotides align to TRBD1. J was trimmed by 0 bases and V by 4 bases; bases with no gene match: 3. CDR1 and CDR2 (germline): MNHEY, SVGAGI. The CDR3 totals 15 residues. CDR3 sequence reads: CASSSDRNSGNTIYF. Written as DNA, the CDR3 is TGTGCCAGCAGTTCGGACAGGAACTCTGGAAACACCATATATTTT.

This clone was counted only a few times. The V call is TRBV19, the J call TRBJ1-6; TRBD1 matches at 9 bases. The junction had 10 bases not matched to a gene; V was cut back by 6 bases and J by 7 bases. The CDR3 sequence is 16 residues long. Germline assignment: CDR1 LNHDA and CDR2 SQIVND (reference sequence). The CDR3 bases are TGTGCCAGTAGCTCCCGGGGAGGGACAGGGAATTCACCCCTCCACTTT. Its translation: CASSSRGGTGNSPLHF.

This chain connects TRBV5-5 to TRBJ1-6, with a weak D call TRBD1 (5 bases). Deletions cut 3 bases from V and 3 bases from J, with 10 bases between. Germline assignment: CDR1 SGHKS and CDR2 YYEKEE (reference sequence). The CDR3 contains 15 residues. Here the CDR3 DNA reads TGTGCCAGCAGCTCCCGACAGTACTATAATTCACCCCTCCACTTT. This translates into CASSSRQYYNSPLHF.

This sequence joins TRBV7-9 and TRBJ1-2, with 7 bases identical to TRBD1. Germline CDR1 SEHNR, CDR2 FQNEAQ (reference sequence). V gave up 1 base and J gave up 8 bases; unmatched junction bases: 4. CDR3 size: 13 residues. The CDR3 bases are TGTGCCAGCAGCTTAGGGACAGGCTCAGGCTACACCTTC. This sequence encodes CASSLGTGSGYTF.

V is TRBV3-1 (or the pseudogene TRBV3-2) and J is TRBJ2-3; 9 bases are shared with TRBD1. V dropped 6 bases and J dropped 4; count of bases not matched to a gene: 11. Per the germline V gene, CDR1 is LGHDT and CDR2 is YNNKEL (reference sequence). This CDR3 region has 16 residues. The CDR3 protein is CASSYWGGQGSDTQYF. The DNA of the CDR3 is TGTGCCAGCAGTTACTGGGGGGGACAGGGCTCAGATACGCAGTATTTT.

This sequence joins TRBV29-1 and TRBJ1-1; possibly TRBD1 for D (5 bases). V was clipped by 3 bases and J by 1 base, with 9 bases between them. Germline CDR1 reads SQVTM; CDR2 reads ANQGSEA. This CDR3 is 13 amino acids long. The chain's CDR3 is CSVDNGGNTEAFF. As DNA, the CDR3 is TGCAGCGTTGACAACGGGGGGAACACTGAAGCTTTCTTT.

This clone was seen a handful of times. V gene TRBV19 combines with J gene TRBJ2-7; D perhaps matches TRBD1 (6 bases). CDR1 and CDR2 (germline): LNHDA, SQIVND (reference sequence). The CDR3 sequence is 12 residues long. V was cut by 9 bases and J by 2 bases, with 11 bases left in between. CDR3 sequence: CASSGQPYEQYF. CDR3 DNA: TGTGCCAGCAGCGGACAGCCCTACGAGCAGTACTTC.

The chain carries TRBV18 and TRBJ2-4; possible D gene TRBD1, 5 bases. The CDR3 contains 15 residues. Germline V gene lookup returns CDR1 KGHSH and CDR2 LQKENI. Trimming stripped 1 base from V and 2 bases from J, with 9 bases between. The CDR3 sequence: CASSPQGSSKNIQYF. The CDR3 nucleotides are TGTGCCAGCTCACCACAGGGGTCCTCCAAAAACATTCAGTACTTC.

The V gene is TRBV7-2, the J gene TRBJ1-2; a possible D gene is TRBD1 (5 bases). The ends were cut back, 1 base at V and 2 bases at J, with 8 bases in the middle. CDR3 length: 14 amino acids. CDR1 and CDR2 (germline): SGHTA, FQGNSA. The CDR3 loop reads CASSLDGGNYGYTF. For the CDR3, the DNA is TGTGCCAGCAGCTTAGACGGGGGGAACTATGGCTACACCTTC.

The genes are TRBV19 and TRBJ1-5; TRBD1 might be the D (6 bases). Germline values: CDR1 LNHDA, CDR2 SQIVND (reference sequence). CDR3 size: 16 residues. V dropped 5 bases and J dropped 1 base, with 15 bases sitting between them. CDR3 sequence reads: CASSRGAGMSNQPQHF. DNA of the CDR3: TGTGCCAGTAGTCGGGGGGCAGGTATGAGCAATCAGCCCCAGCATTTT.

This chain uses TRBV3-1 (or the pseudogene TRBV3-2) with TRBJ1-6; a possible D gene is TRBD1 (5 bases). Trimming removed 0 bases from V and 6 bases from J, with 9 bases in between. The CDR3 is 15 residues long. Germline V gene lookup returns CDR1 LGHDT and CDR2 YNNKEL (reference sequence). The CDR3 spells CASSQEYRGNSPLHF. In nucleotides, the CDR3 is TGTGCCAGCAGCCAAGAATATAGGGGTAATTCACCCCTCCACTTT.

This chain joins TRBV23-1 and TRBJ1-1; D is ambiguous. TRBV23-1 is placed among ORFs of uncertain function. This CDR3 contains 21 residues. Trimming pared 1 base from V and 1 base from J, leaving 28 bases between. This chain's CDR3 is CASSQLESGHLSNQTNTEAFF. The CDR3 region has the DNA TGCGCCAGCAGTCAATTGGAATCAGGCCATCTAAGTAACCAAACGAACACTGAAGCTTTCTTT.

V is TRBV5-1 and J is TRBJ1-1; the D gene is possibly TRBD1 (6 bases). Trimming removed 4 bases from V and 1 base from J, with 14 bases in between. CDR3 length: 15 residues. In germline, CDR1 is SGHRS, CDR2 YFSETQ. Here the CDR3 DNA reads TGCGCCAGCAGCCTAGAGGACAGTTCGAACACTGAAGCTTTCTTT. Its translation is CASSLEDSSNTEAFF.

V is TRBV5-1 and J is TRBJ2-2; 9 bases fit TRBD1. CDR3 length equals 15 residues. J was trimmed by 6 bases and V by 4 bases; bases with no gene match: 7. The germline gives CDR1 SGHRS, CDR2 YFSETQ. CDR3 sequence (DNA): TGCGCCAGCAGCGAAGGACAGGGGATCGCCGGGGAGCTGTTTTTT. Amino acid sequence: CASSEGQGIAGELFF.

V and J are TRBV11-2 and TRBJ2-7, with a weak D call TRBD2 (7 bases). The CDR3 covers 13 residues. Germline CDR1 and CDR2: SGHAT and FQNNGV. V was shortened by 1 base and J by 6 bases, with 10 bases between the two germline ends. CDR3 amino acids: CASSLAGGGEQYF. CDR3 nucleotide sequence: TGTGCCAGCAGCTTAGCGGGGGGCGGCGAGCAGTACTTC.